This TCR beta chain was retrieved from a study of blood T cell repertoires in COVID-19 (dated by TCRdb to the early 2020s). Regarding the complete study: Samples covering the acute and convalescent phases of COVID-19 were provided by collaborators in the United States, Italy and Spain. The prospective study material was composed of cDNA or gDNA derived from T cells, B-cell-depleted T cells, or PBMCs. A de-identified subject ID, COVID-19 status, age in years and sex were almost always included in the sample metadata. The repertoires were released in a freely available public database intended as a resource for research on the immune response to SARS-CoV-2. Samples came from the ongoing ImmuneRACE study (first 160 participants) plus 1,254 subjects from 6 global collaborators. Subjects who had been exposed to COVID-19, were actively infected with it, or had recovered from it provided the deeply sampled blood TCRbeta repertoires that made up the dataset. HLA class I and class II types, where available, came from metadata supplied by the sample provider rather than from assay-based typing. General conclusions and limits of the study: How much clinical and demographic metadata was included differed by source and by participant, and the metadata was provided uncurated.

TCRbeta CDR3 regions were amplified from genomic DNA using the immunoSEQ Assay, a bias-controlled multiplex PCR. For the original study's pipeline: Nucleated cell counts per sample were estimated from amplification of reference gene primers within the assay. Sequence reads were collapsed and filtered to measure the absolute abundance of every unique TCRbeta CDR3 rearrangement. For each sample, productive Simpson clonality was calculated by taking the square root of Simpson's diversity index across productive rearrangements. TCRdb obtained this table from immuneACCESS and retained in-frame rearrangements with V and J assigned. These tables miss some clones; where compared with another copy, unresolved V genes account for less than half of the shortfall, and the remainder is unexplained. The V and J calls and the clone size are those of that table, but D and trimming were determined from the DNA. The sample table lists 100,000 to 150,000 clones, around 87% of them with a count of one. The top ten clones comprise 2% to 2.5% of the sample.

As to this clone: Its antigen is still unknown. No much larger clone exists at a distance of one base, and base qualities are not known.

Collaborating institutions collected whole blood in K2EDTA tubes following their own protocols. For TCRbeta analysis, collaborators shipped samples in one of three forms: frozen whole blood, isolated PBMCs, or DNA extracted from either of those sample types. Compared with germline, V lacks 2 bases and J lacks 5 bases; bases without a gene match: 3. The germline V gene provides CDR1 MRHNA and CDR2 SNTAGT. The CDR3 spans 15 residues, from the cysteine through the phenylalanine. Only CDR3 DNA remains: 45 bases, in frame from the first base. The receptor's source is a man aged 45-60 years with active COVID-19. Sequencing was carried out using peripheral blood. The chain employs TRBV6-4 and TRBJ2-1; 10 central nucleotides agree with TRBD1. The DNA sequence reads TGTGCCAGCAGTGACCCGGGACAGGGGAACAATGAGCAGTTCTTC. This encodes CASSDPGQGNNEQFF.